A selection of T cell receptor beta chains follows, all from one sample in a study of shared clonotypes between healthy human individuals. Method: immunoSEQ multiplex PCR; TCRdb's copy keeps in-frame clones and lacks some. The sample lists roughly 2.1 million clones, 85% to 95% seen once, with 1.7% in the top ten. The sample consisted of naive CD8+ T cells from PBMCs. These receptors all stem from a man aged 18 to 30 in good health. Some clones in this sample may be carry-over from other donors' samples. Both conserved end residues are part of each CDR3. A D gene is named only where the DNA matches it firmly. Where a row states a size, it is once, few, many or the class of an expanded clone; other rows omit it.

DNA: TGTGCCAGCAGCTTGCAGCCACGGGATGGGGCCGGGGAGCTGTTTTTT
CDR3: CASSLQPRDGAGELFF
V: TRBV5-4
J: TRBJ2-2
size: -
D: -

DNA: TGTGCCAGCAGCTTATCGATCACCTACGAGCAGTACTTC
CDR3: CASSLSITYEQYF
V: TRBV11-2
J: TRBJ2-7
size: -
D: -

DNA: TGTGCCAGCAGTGCCTGGACAGGATATAGCAATCAGCCCCAGCATTTT
CDR3: CASSAWTGYSNQPQHF
V: TRBV27
J: TRBJ1-5
size: -
D: TRBD1

DNA: TGTGCCAGCAGTTTATTCAGCGGGGGGATCTACGAGCAGTACTTC
CDR3: CASSLFSGGIYEQYF
V: TRBV27
J: TRBJ2-7
size: -
D: TRBD2

DNA: TGTGCCAGTAGTTGGAGCTACTCTGGAAACACCATATATTTT
CDR3: CASSWSYSGNTIYF
V: TRBV19
J: TRBJ1-3
size: -
D: -

DNA: TGCGCCAGCAGCCAATCACGGAATTTCCGATACTTT
CDR3: CASSQSRNFRYF
V: TRBV4-1
J: TRBJ2-3
size: -
D: -

DNA: TGCGCCAGCAGCCAAGATAGTAGCAATCAGCCCCAGCATTTT
CDR3: CASSQDSSNQPQHF
V: TRBV4-1
J: TRBJ1-5
size: -
D: -

DNA: TGTGCCAGCAGCTTATCTGCAGGCCTTTACACCGGGGAGCTGTTTTTT
CDR3: CASSLSAGLYTGELFF
V: TRBV7-9
J: TRBJ2-2
size: -
D: -

DNA: TGTGCCAGCAGCCTCGCCGGGGAGCTGTTTTTT
CDR3: CASSLAGELFF
V: TRBV9
J: TRBJ2-2
size: -
D: -

DNA: TGCAGCGTTCCGGAGACGAACACTGAAGCTTTCTTT
CDR3: CSVPETNTEAFF
V: TRBV29-1
J: TRBJ1-1
size: few
D: -

DNA: TGTGCCAGTAGTACTTACAGTAGCTCCTACGAGCAGTACTTC
CDR3: CASSTYSSSYEQYF
V: TRBV19
J: TRBJ2-7
size: -
D: -

DNA: TGTGCCAGCAGTTTCACCATGAACTACAATGAGCAGTTCTTC
CDR3: CASSFTMNYNEQFF
V: TRBV28
J: TRBJ2-1
size: -
D: -

DNA: TGTGCCAGCAGTGTCGGCCTCCTAGAGCAGTTCTTC
CDR3: CASSVGLLEQFF
V: TRBV6-1
J: TRBJ2-1
size: few
D: -

DNA: TGTGCCAGCAGACCAAGCGGGGGAACAGCCTACGAGCAGTACTTC
CDR3: CASRPSGGTAYEQYF
V: TRBV28
J: TRBJ2-7
size: -
D: TRBD2

DNA: TGTGCCACCAGCAGAGTTCGGACCTCCTACGAGCAGTACTTC
CDR3: CATSRVRTSYEQYF
V: TRBV15
J: TRBJ2-7
size: -
D: -

DNA: TGTGCCAGCAGTTTATCGCGGGGTGGCGAGCAGTACTTC
CDR3: CASSLSRGGEQYF
V: TRBV27
J: TRBJ2-7
size: -
D: -

DNA: TGTGCCAGCAGCTCAGTCCCGGGACAGGGAATTCGGGACGAGCAGTACTTC
CDR3: CASSSVPGQGIRDEQYF
V: TRBV7-9
J: TRBJ2-7
size: once
D: TRBD1

DNA: TGTGCCAGCGGCTGGATTGCAGTGGGCGACGAGCAGTACTTC
CDR3: CASGWIAVGDEQYF
V: TRBV2
J: TRBJ2-7
size: -
D: -

DNA: TGCGCCAGCAGCCACGGGATGAACACCGGGGAGCTGTTTTTT
CDR3: CASSHGMNTGELFF
V: TRBV4-1
J: TRBJ2-2
size: -
D: -

DNA: TGCGCCAGCAGCCAAGGACTACCCGGAGGGGAGACCCAGTACTTC
CDR3: CASSQGLPGGETQYF
V: TRBV4-3
J: TRBJ2-5
size: -
D: -

DNA: TGTGCCAGCAGCGAAACTAGCGACCTCTACAATGAGCAGTTCTTC
CDR3: CASSETSDLYNEQFF
V: TRBV7-6
J: TRBJ2-1
size: -
D: TRBD2

DNA: TGCGCCAGCAGCCAAGAGGGACTAGAGCCCGCGCAGTATTTT
CDR3: CASSQEGLEPAQYF
V: TRBV4-1
J: TRBJ2-3
size: -
D: TRBD2

DNA: TGTGCCAGCAGTTACACGGTTGCGGTCGGGGAGCTGTTTTTT
CDR3: CASSYTVAVGELFF
V: TRBV28
J: TRBJ2-2
size: few
D: -

DNA: TGTGCCAGCAGCGTAGGGAATAGCGTGGCCTACGAGCAGTACTTC
CDR3: CASSVGNSVAYEQYF
V: TRBV9
J: TRBJ2-7
size: -
D: -

DNA: TGTGCCAGCGACAGGAGGACCTACGAGCAGTACTTC
CDR3: CASDRRTYEQYF
V: TRBV2
J: TRBJ2-7
size: -
D: -

DNA: TGTGCCAGCAGCCCTACCGGGACTACCGAGCAGTACTTC
CDR3: CASSPTGTTEQYF
V: TRBV7-9
J: TRBJ2-7
size: -
D: TRBD2

DNA: TGTGCCAGCAGCTTAGTTTTCCCCTCTTACAATGAGCAGTTCTTC
CDR3: CASSLVFPSYNEQFF
V: TRBV7-9
J: TRBJ2-1
size: -
D: -

DNA: TGTGCCAGCAACCTGTACCGGGAACCCTCCTACGAGCAGTACTTC
CDR3: CASNLYREPSYEQYF
V: TRBV6-1
J: TRBJ2-7
size: -
D: -

DNA: TGCGCCAGCAGCCCCGACTATCACGAGCAGTACTTC
CDR3: CASSPDYHEQYF
V: TRBV4-1
J: TRBJ2-7
size: -
D: -

DNA: TGTGCCAGCAGCGTAGTAGCGAACACTGAAGCTTTCTTT
CDR3: CASSVVANTEAFF
V: TRBV9
J: TRBJ1-1
size: -
D: -

DNA: TGTGCCAGCAGCTTAGAGGTAGCGGGAGTATACGAGCAGTACTTC
CDR3: CASSLEVAGVYEQYF
V: TRBV11-2
J: TRBJ2-7
size: -
D: TRBD2

DNA: TGCGCCAGCAGCCAAGTTAGCGGGAGGTGGGATACGCAGTATTTT
CDR3: CASSQVSGRWDTQYF
V: TRBV4-1
J: TRBJ2-3
size: once
D: TRBD2

DNA: TGTGCCAGCAGTTTGCTAGGCAGGGAGGGCAATCAGCCCCAGCATTTT
CDR3: CASSLLGREGNQPQHF
V: TRBV28
J: TRBJ1-5
size: -
D: -

DNA: TGTGCCAGCAGTTTAACCGGGGGTCCCGAGCAGTACTTC
CDR3: CASSLTGGPEQYF
V: TRBV11-2
J: TRBJ2-7
size: -
D: -

DNA: TGTGCCAGCAGCGTCGGGGAGGGGAACACTGAAGCTTTCTTT
CDR3: CASSVGEGNTEAFF
V: TRBV9
J: TRBJ1-1
size: -
D: -

DNA: TGTGCCAGCCACTTAGGGACTGAGCAGTTCTTC
CDR3: CASHLGTEQFF
V: TRBV27
J: TRBJ2-1
size: -
D: -

DNA: TGCAGCGTTTTACTAGCGGGTGAATACAATGAGCAGTTCTTC
CDR3: CSVLLAGEYNEQFF
V: TRBV29-1
J: TRBJ2-1
size: -
D: TRBD2